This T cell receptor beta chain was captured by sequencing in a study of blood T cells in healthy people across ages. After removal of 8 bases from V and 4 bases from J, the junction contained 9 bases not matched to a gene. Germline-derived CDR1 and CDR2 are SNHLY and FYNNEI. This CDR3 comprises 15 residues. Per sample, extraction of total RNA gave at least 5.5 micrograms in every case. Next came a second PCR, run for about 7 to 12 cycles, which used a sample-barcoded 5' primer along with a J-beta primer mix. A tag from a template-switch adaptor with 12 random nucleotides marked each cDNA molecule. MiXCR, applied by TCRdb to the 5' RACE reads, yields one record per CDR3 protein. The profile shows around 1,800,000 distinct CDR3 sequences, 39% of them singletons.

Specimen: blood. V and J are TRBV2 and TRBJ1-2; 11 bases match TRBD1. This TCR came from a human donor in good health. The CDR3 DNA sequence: TGTGCCAGCCGACCCGGGACAGGGGGGTTCTATGGCTACACCTTC. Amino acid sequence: CASRPGTGGFYGYTF.